The clone carrying this TCR beta chain was seen a handful of times. Its target is not known. Mismatch with germline at one junction end may stem from a read error. This specimen comes from a study of T cells in Graves' hyperthyroidism and ophthalmopathy. Hyperthyroidism was newly diagnosed in patients aged 18 to 65 (duration under 2 months). Germline loops: CDR1 SGHRS, CDR2 YFSETQ. The CDR3 extends over 14 amino acids. Amplification yielded TCR beta CDR3 regions, with RNA transcripts as the source. Initially, a first-round RT-PCR of the TCR CDR3 employed the HTBI primer set. TCRdb reanalysed the multiplex PCR reads using MiXCR and keeps one entry per CDR3 protein. This table has approximately 410,000 distinct CDR3 sequences, roughly 15% appearing once. Regarding the study as a whole: Prediction of ophthalmopathy progression came a median approximately 6.6 months pre-onset.

The clonotype originates from a woman under 30 with Graves' hyperthyroidism. J is TRBJ2-7 and V is TRBV5-1, with TRBD1 matching over 7 bases. The sequencing input was blood. CDR3: CVSSFGAGGYEQYF. The CDR3 DNA sequence: TGCGTCAGCAGCTTTGGTGCAGGGGGCTACGAGCAGTACTTC.